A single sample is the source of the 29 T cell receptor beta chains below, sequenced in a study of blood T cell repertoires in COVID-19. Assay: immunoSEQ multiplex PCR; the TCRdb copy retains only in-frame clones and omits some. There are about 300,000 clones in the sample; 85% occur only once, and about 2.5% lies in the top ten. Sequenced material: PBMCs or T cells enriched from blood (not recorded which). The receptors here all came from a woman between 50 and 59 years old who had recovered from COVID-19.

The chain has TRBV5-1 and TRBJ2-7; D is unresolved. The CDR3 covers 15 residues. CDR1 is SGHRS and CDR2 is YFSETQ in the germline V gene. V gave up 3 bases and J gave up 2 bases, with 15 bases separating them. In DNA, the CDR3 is TGCGCCAGCAGCTCGCTCAGGTCTTCTACCTACGAGCAGTACTTC. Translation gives CASSSLRSSTYEQYF.

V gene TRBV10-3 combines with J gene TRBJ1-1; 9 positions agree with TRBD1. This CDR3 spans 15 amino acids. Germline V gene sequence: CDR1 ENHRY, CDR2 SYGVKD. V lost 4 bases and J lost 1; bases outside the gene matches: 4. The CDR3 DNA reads TGTGCCATCAGTGGGACAGGGGCCACGAACACTGAAGCTTTCTTT. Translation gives CAISGTGATNTEAFF.

The CDR3 nucleotides are TGTGCCAGCAGCCAAAGCTCCCACCCGGGAGGTGAAAAACTGTTTTTT. This encodes CASSQSSHPGGEKLFF. The chain carries TRBV4-2 and TRBJ1-4; D remains unclear. Per the germline V gene, CDR1 is LGHNA and CDR2 is YNFKEQ. The CDR3 is made up of 16 amino acids. The V and J ends lost 2 bases and 7 bases respectively, with 17 bases between them.

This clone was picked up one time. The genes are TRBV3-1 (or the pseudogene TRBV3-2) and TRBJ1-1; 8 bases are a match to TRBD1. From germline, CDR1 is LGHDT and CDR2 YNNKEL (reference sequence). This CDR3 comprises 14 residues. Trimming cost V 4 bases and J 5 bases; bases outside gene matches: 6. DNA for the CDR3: TGTGCCAGCAGCCCCGACAGGGGAGGGACTGAAGCTTTCTTT. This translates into CASSPDRGGTEAFF.

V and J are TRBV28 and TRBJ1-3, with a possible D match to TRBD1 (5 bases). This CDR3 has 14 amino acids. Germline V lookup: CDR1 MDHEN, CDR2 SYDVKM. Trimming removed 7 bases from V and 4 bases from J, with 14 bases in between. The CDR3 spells CASTRNGGGNTIYF. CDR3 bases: TGTGCCAGCACCCGAAACGGGGGGGGAAACACCATATATTTT.

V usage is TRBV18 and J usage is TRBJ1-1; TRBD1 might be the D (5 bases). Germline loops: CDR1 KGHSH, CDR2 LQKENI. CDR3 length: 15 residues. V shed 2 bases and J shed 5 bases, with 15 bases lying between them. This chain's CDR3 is CASSPDSNLRTEAFF. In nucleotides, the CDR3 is TGTGCCAGCTCACCAGACAGTAACTTGAGGACTGAAGCTTTCTTT.

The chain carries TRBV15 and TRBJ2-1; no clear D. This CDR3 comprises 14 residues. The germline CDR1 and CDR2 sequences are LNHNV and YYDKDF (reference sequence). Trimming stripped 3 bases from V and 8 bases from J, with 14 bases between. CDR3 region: CATSRSGASHEQFF. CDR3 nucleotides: TGTGCCACCAGCAGGTCCGGAGCCTCCCATGAGCAGTTCTTC.

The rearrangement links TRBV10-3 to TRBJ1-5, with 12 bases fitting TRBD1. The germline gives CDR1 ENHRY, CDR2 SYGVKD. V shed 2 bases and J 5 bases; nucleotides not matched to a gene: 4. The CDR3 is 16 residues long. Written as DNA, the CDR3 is TGTGCCATCAGTGAGGGGGGACAGGGGGCTTATCAGCCCCAGCATTTT. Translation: CAISEGGQGAYQPQHF.

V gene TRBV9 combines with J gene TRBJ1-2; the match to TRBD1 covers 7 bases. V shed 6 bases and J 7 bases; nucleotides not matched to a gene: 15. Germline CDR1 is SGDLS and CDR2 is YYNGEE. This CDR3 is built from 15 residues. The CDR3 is CASNPPGQTLGGYTF. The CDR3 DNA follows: TGTGCCAGCAACCCTCCGGGACAGACCCTTGGTGGCTACACCTTC.

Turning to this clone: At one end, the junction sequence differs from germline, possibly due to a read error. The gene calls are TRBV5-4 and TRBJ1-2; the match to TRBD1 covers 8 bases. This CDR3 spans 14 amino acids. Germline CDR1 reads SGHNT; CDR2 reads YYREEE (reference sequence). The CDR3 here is CASSGWTGKSMEDF. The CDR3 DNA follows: TGTGCCAGCAGCGGCTGGACAGGGAAGTCGATGGAGGACTTC.

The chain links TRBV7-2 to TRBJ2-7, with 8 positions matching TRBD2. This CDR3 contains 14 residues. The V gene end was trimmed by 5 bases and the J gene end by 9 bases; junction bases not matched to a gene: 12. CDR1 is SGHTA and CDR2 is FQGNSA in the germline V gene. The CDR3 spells CASSDPPAGVVQYF. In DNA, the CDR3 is TGTGCCAGCAGCGACCCGCCAGCGGGAGTGGTGCAGTACTTC. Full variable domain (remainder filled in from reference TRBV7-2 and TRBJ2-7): GAGVSQSPSNKVTEKGKDVELRCDPISGHTALYWYRQSLGQGLEFLIYFQGNSAPDKSGLPSDRFSAERTGGSVSTLTIQRTQQEDSAVYLCASSDPPAGVVQYFGPGTRLTVT.

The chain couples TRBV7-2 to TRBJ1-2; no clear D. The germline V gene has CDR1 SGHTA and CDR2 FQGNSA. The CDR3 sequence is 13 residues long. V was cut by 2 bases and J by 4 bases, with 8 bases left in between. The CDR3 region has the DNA TGTGCCAGCAGCTTATCAGGATTCTATGGCTACACCTTC. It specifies CASSLSGFYGYTF.

The CDR3 DNA reads TGTGCCAGCAGTTTGCATAGCGGGGACAATGCCGGGGAGCTGTTTTTT. This codes for CASSLHSGDNAGELFF. The genes are TRBV27 and TRBJ2-2; TRBD2 aligns across 8 bases. Germline V lookup: CDR1 MNHEY, CDR2 SMNVEV (reference sequence). The CDR3 loop spans 16 amino acids. The V and J ends lost 3 bases and 6 bases, in that order; junction bases with no gene match: 9.

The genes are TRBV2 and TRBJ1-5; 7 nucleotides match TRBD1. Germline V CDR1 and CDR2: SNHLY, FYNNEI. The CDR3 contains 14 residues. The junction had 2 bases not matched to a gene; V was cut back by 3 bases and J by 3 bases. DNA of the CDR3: TGTGCCAGCAGTGACAGGGGGAACAATCAGCCCCAGCATTTT. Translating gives CASSDRGNNQPQHF.

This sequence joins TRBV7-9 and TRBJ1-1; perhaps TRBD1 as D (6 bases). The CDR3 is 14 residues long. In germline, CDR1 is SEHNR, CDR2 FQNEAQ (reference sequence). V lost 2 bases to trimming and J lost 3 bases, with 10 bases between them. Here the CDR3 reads CASSLTTGYTEAFF. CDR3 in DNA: TGTGCCAGCAGCTTAACAACAGGGTACACTGAAGCTTTCTTT. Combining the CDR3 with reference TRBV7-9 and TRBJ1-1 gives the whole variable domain DTGVSQNPRHKITKRGQNVTFRCDPISEHNRLYWYRQTLGQGPEFLTYFQNEAQLEKSRLLSDRFSAERPKGSFSTLEIQRTEQGDSAMYLCASSLTTGYTEAFFGQGTRLTVV.

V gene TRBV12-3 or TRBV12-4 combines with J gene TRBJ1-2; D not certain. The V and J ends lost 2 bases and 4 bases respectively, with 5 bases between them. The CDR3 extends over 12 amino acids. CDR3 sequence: CASSLSSYGYTF. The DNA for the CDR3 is TGTGCCAGCAGTTTAAGTAGCTATGGCTACACCTTC.

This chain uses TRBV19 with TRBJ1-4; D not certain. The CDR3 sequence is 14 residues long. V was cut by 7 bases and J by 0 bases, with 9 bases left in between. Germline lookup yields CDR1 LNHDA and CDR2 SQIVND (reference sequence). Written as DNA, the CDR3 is TGTGCCAGTAATGGGCAGGCAACTAATGAAAAACTGTTTTTT. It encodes CASNGQATNEKLFF.

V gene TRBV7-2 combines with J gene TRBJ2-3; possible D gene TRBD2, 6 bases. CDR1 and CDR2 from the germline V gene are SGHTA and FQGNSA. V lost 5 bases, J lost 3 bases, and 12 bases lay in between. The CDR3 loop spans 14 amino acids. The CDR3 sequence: CASSLAGRTDTQYF. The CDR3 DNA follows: TGTGCCAGCAGCCTCGCAGGGAGGACAGATACGCAGTATTTT.

The CDR3 is CASSPQLPRTDTQYF. The DNA of the CDR3 is TGTGCCAGCAGCCCCCAGTTGCCTCGCACAGATACGCAGTATTTT. This rearrangement joins TRBV7-8 to TRBJ2-3; D ambiguous. CDR1 and CDR2 from the germline V gene are SGHVS and FQNEAQ. The CDR3 is made up of 15 amino acids. Trimming removed 5 bases at V and 1 base at J, with 13 bases between.

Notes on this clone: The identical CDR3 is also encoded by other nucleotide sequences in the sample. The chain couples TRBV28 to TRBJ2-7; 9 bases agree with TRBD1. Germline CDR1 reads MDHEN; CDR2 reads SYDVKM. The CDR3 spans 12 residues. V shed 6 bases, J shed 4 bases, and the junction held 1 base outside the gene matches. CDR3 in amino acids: CASRTGGYEQYF. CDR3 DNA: TGTGCCAGCAGGACAGGGGGGTACGAGCAGTACTTC.

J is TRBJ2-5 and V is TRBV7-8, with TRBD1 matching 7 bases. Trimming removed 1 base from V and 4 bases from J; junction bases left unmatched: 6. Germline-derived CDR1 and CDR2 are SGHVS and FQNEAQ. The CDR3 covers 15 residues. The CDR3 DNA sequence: TGTGCCAGCAGCTTAGGGGGCAGGGGGAGAGAGACCCAGTACTTC. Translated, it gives CASSLGGRGRETQYF.

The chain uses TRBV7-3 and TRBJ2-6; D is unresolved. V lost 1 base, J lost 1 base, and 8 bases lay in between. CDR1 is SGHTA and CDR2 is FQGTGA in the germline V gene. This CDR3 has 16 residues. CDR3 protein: CASSLNGYSGANVLTF. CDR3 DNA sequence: TGTGCCAGCAGCTTAAACGGGTATTCTGGGGCCAACGTCCTGACTTTC.

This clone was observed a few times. The CDR3: CASSPMLGTGGILHF. In nucleotides, the CDR3 is TGTGCCAGCAGTCCCATGCTGGGGACAGGCGGAATCCTCCACTTT. The rearrangement links TRBV28 to TRBJ1-6, with TRBD1 matching over 8 bases. Germline V CDR1 and CDR2: MDHEN, SYDVKM. The CDR3 runs 15 residues. V lost 5 bases, J lost 15 bases, and 15 bases stayed unmatched.

As DNA, the CDR3 is TGTGCCTGGAGTCCGGACAGGGGCGCCGCCGGGGAGCTGTTTTTT. Its translation: CAWSPDRGAAGELFF. The V gene is TRBV30, the J gene TRBJ2-2, with 9 bases matching TRBD1. With V trimmed by 2 bases and J by 6 bases, 7 bases remained unmatched. Germline V gene lookup returns CDR1 GTSNPN and CDR2 SVGIG (reference sequence). The CDR3 sequence is 15 residues long. Full variable domain (missing parts from reference TRBV30 and TRBJ2-2): SQTIHQWPATLVQPVGSPLSLECTVEGTSNPNLYWYRQAAGRGLQLLFYSVGIGQISSEVPQNLSASRPQDRQFILSSKKLLLSDSGFYLCAWSPDRGAAGELFFGEGSRLTVL.

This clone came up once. The CDR3 DNA sequence: TGCGCCAGCAGCTTCGGGACAGAGAGCAATCAGCCCCAGCATTTT. As protein: CASSFGTESNQPQHF. This chain links TRBV5-1 with TRBJ1-5; TRBD1 matches at 7 bases. The CDR3 runs 15 residues. Germline V gene data show CDR1 as SGHRS and CDR2 as YFSETQ. Trimming removed 2 bases from V and 1 base from J; junction bases left unmatched: 3. The full variable domain, with the rest looked up from reference TRBV5-1 and TRBJ1-5, is KAGVTQTPRYLIKTRGQQVTLSCSPISGHRSVSWYQQTPGQGLQFLFEYFSETQRNKGNFPGRFSGRQFSNSRSEMNVSTLELGDSALYLCASSFGTESNQPQHFGDGTRLSIL.

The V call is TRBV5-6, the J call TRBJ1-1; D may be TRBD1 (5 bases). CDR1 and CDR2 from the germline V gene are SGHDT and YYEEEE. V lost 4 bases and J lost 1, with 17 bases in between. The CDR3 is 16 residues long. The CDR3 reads CASSPSPTVPNTEAFF. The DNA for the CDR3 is TGTGCCAGCAGCCCTTCTCCGACAGTCCCGAACACTGAAGCTTTCTTT.

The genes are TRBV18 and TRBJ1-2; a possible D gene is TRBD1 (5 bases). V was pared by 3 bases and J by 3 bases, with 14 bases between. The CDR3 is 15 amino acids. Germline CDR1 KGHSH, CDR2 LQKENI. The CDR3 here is CASSPQMGGDYGYTF. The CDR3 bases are TGTGCCAGCTCACCCCAGATGGGGGGGGACTATGGCTACACCTTC.

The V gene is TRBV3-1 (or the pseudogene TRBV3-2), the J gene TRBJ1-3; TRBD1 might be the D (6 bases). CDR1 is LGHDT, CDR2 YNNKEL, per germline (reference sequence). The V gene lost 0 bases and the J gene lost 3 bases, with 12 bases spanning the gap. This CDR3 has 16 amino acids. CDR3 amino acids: CASSQDLGAGGNTIYF. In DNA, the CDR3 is TGTGCCAGCAGCCAAGATTTGGGGGCGGGTGGAAACACCATATATTTT.

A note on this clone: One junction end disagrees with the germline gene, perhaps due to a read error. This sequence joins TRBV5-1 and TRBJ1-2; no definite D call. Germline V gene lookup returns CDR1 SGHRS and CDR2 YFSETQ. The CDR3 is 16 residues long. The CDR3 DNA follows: TGCGCCAGCAGCCCGCTTCAGGCCGCTCCCTCATATGGCTGCACCTTC. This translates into CASSPLQAAPSYGCTF.